Listed below are T cell receptor beta chains from one sample, sequenced in a study of blood T cells in healthy people across ages. One entry per CDR3 protein, called by TCRdb with MiXCR from the 5' RACE reads. Of about 1.4 million distinct CDR3 sequences in the sample, roughly 59% were seen once. The specimen was blood. The receptors were sampled from a man younger than 35 in good health. CDR3s include the opening cysteine and the closing phenylalanine or tryptophan. The D gene is left open where the match is weak. Some rows mark clone size as missing; the rest say once, few, many or name a class of expanded clone.

-	TRBV12-3/TRBV12-4	TRBJ1-4	-	TGTGCCAGCAGTTTAGGCCAGGCCTTGAATGAAAAACTGTTTTTT	CASSLGQALNEKLFF
-	TRBV3-1	TRBJ2-1	-	TGTGCCAGCAGCCAAGAGGCTAGCGTCTCCTACAATGAGCAGTTCTTC	CASSQEASVSYNEQFF
-	TRBV7-2	TRBJ2-1	-	TGTGCCAGCAGCCCTTACCCCAGCGGGGACAAGTTCTTC	CASSPYPSGDKFF
-	TRBV27	TRBJ1-2	-	TGTGCCAGCAGTTTAGCAGGGAGCCATGGCTACACCTTC	CASSLAGSHGYTF
-	TRBV5-1	TRBJ2-1	TRBD2	TGCGCCAGCAGCTTGGCCGGTCTAGCGGGAGCCCCTGAGCAGTTCTTC	CASSLAGLAGAPEQFF
-	TRBV20-1	TRBJ2-1	-	TGCAGTGCTAGTAAGGACTATCTGAACAATGAGCAGTTCTTC	CSASKDYLNNEQFF
-	TRBV20-1	TRBJ2-5	TRBD2	TGCAGTGCTAGCCCTGGACTAGCGGGGGGGCACCAAGAGACCCAGTACTTC	CSASPGLAGGHQETQYF
-	TRBV13	TRBJ2-3	-	TGTGCCAGCAGCTTGGTTGGGGCATGGAGAGGGGATACGCAGTATTTT	CASSLVGAWRGDTQYF
-	TRBV12-3/TRBV12-4	TRBJ2-5	TRBD2	TGTGCCAGCAGTTTGGCTAGCGGGGCCTGGGAGACCCAGTACTTC	CASSLASGAWETQYF
-	TRBV5-1	TRBJ1-2	-	TGCGCCAGCAGTTTGACAGTAGGCTATGGCTACACCTTC	CASSLTVGYGYTF
-	TRBV20-1	TRBJ1-2	-	TGCAGTGCTAACCCGGTGGGTGGCTACACCTTC	CSANPVGGYTF
-	TRBV6-1	TRBJ2-5	-	TGTGCCAGCAGTGGGGCCAGGGCTAGAGAGACCCAGTACTTC	CASSGARARETQYF
-	TRBV6-5	TRBJ2-7	-	TGTGCCAGCAGTTCCCCCAGGGAGCAGTACTTC	CASSSPREQYF
-	TRBV25-1	TRBJ2-1	-	TGTGCCAGCAGTGAATGGCATGGGGGAGTTAGATCCTACGAGCAGTTCTTC	CASSEWHGGVRSYEQFF
-	TRBV29-1	TRBJ2-6	TRBD1	TGCAGCGTTGAAAACTTTGAGGACAGGGGGTATCTTGGGGCCAACGTCCTGACTTTC	CSVENFEDRGYLGANVLTF
few	TRBV20-1	TRBJ2-3	-	TGCAGTGCTAGTATGGAAAGAGGGGGGCAGTATTTT	CSASMERGGQYF
-	TRBV27	TRBJ2-1	TRBD1	TGTGCCAGCAGTCCCCCAGGTCAGGGGGCTGGAAATGAGCAGTTCTTC	CASSPPGQGAGNEQFF
-	TRBV4-2	TRBJ2-5	TRBD1	TGTGCCAGCAGCCAGGAACAGGGGAGTCGGGAGACCCAGTACTTC	CASSQEQGSRETQYF
-	TRBV3-1	TRBJ2-7	TRBD2	TGTGCCAGCAGCCAAGAGAGGGCTAGCGGGAGCAACGAGCAGTACTTC	CASSQERASGSNEQYF
few	TRBV29-1	TRBJ2-4	-	TGCAGCGTTGTTGCCGGGACTGAAAACATTCAGTACTTC	CSVVAGTENIQYF
few	TRBV27	TRBJ2-5	TRBD2	TGTGCCAGCAGTTCACGTAGCGGGGGACCAAAAGAGACCCAGTACTTC	CASSSRSGGPKETQYF
few	TRBV7-2	TRBJ2-5	TRBD2	TGTGCCAGCAGCTTCGGACTAGCGGGGGGGCACCAAGAGACCCAGTACTTC	CASSFGLAGGHQETQYF
-	TRBV3-1	TRBJ2-5	TRBD1	TGTGCCACCGCAGGGGGCCGATTGGAGACCCAGTACTTC	CATAGGRLETQYF
many	TRBV4-2	TRBJ2-1	-	TGTGCCAGCAGCCCTCGACTACCCCCCAATGAGCAGTTCTTC	CASSPRLPPNEQFF
-	TRBV20-1	TRBJ2-3	TRBD2	TGCAGTGCTAGAGACCAGGATACCCACTTAGCGGGAGTGTCCCTAAACACAGATACGCAGTATTTT	CSARDQDTHLAGVSLNTDTQYF
few	TRBV5-1	TRBJ2-1	TRBD2	TGCGCCAGCAGCACTAGCGGGAGCGCCCCACATGAGCAGTTCTTC	CASSTSGSAPHEQFF
-	TRBV28	TRBJ1-2	-	TGTGCCAGCAGCCCCTCAGGGTTGGGGGGCTATGGCTACACCTTC	CASSPSGLGGYGYTF
-	TRBV10-3	TRBJ1-4	TRBD1	TGTGCCATCAGTAGAGACAGGGAGGTGGCTAATGAAAAACTGTTTTTT	CAISRDREVANEKLFF
-	TRBV7-2	TRBJ2-6	-	TGTGCCAGCAGCTTAGCGCTGGGGGCGCCGATCTCTGGGGCCAACGTCCTGACTTTC	CASSLALGAPISGANVLTF
few	TRBV6-4	TRBJ1-6	-	TGTGCCAGCAGTGAGAGGGAATCCTATAATTCACCCCTCCACTTT	CASSERESYNSPLHF
-	TRBV6-5	TRBJ2-1	-	TGTGCCAGCAGTACGCACCTTTATGAGCAGTTCTTC	CASSTHLYEQFF
-	TRBV3-1	TRBJ2-1	-	TGTGCCAGCAGCCGAGCCAGAACGGAACATGAGCAGTTCTTC	CASSRARTEHEQFF
once	TRBV20-1	TRBJ2-6	-	TGCAGTGCTAGAGATTTAGCCGGGGCCAACGTCCTGACTTTC	CSARDLAGANVLTF
few	TRBV12-3/TRBV12-4	TRBJ2-7	TRBD2	TGTGCCAGCAGTTCCACACAAACTAGCGGGAGTACCTACGAGCAGTACTTC	CASSSTQTSGSTYEQYF
-	TRBV5-6	TRBJ2-3	TRBD2	TGTGCCAGCGGGCGATCTAGCGGTGGGGATACGCAGTATTTT	CASGRSSGGDTQYF
few	TRBV28	TRBJ1-4	-	TGTGCCAGCACCACGACAGTGCTTAATGAAAAACTGTTTTTT	CASTTTVLNEKLFF
-	TRBV9	TRBJ2-1	TRBD2	TGTGCCAGCAATGGACCGGGACTAGCGTCCAATGAGCAGTTCTTC	CASNGPGLASNEQFF
-	TRBV5-1	TRBJ1-2	-	TGCGCCAGCAGCCTAGTGGACGGGCATGGCTACACCTTC	CASSLVDGHGYTF
-	TRBV5-1	TRBJ1-1	-	TGCGCCACCGCGGGGCCAAACACTGAAGCTTTCTTT	CATAGPNTEAFF
few	TRBV10-3	TRBJ2-2	-	TGTGCCATCAGTGAACACGAGGACCCCGGGGAGCTGTTTTTT	CAISEHEDPGELFF
few	TRBV5-1	TRBJ2-1	TRBD2	TGCGCCAGCAGAGGAGGGAGGGACAATGAGCAGTTCTTC	CASRGGRDNEQFF
-	TRBV15	TRBJ2-1	-	TGTGCCTCTCAAGGGGCTTCCTACAATGAGCAGTTCTTC	CASQGASYNEQFF
-	TRBV28	TRBJ1-1	-	TGTGCCAGCAGTCCTCACGGTATGAGGGGAGATACTGAAACTTTCTTT	CASSPHGMRGDTETFF
-	TRBV29-1	TRBJ2-4	TRBD1	TGCAGCGTCAACAGGGGAGACATTCAGTACTTC	CSVNRGDIQYF
-	TRBV6-1	TRBJ2-7	-	TGTGCCAGCAGTGAAGCACAGACAGGGAGGGTAGCGGGCACCTACGAGCAGTACTTC	CASSEAQTGRVAGTYEQYF
-	TRBV29-1	TRBJ2-5	-	TGCAGCGTTGTAGGGGTTGCGGAGACCCAGTACTTC	CSVVGVAETQYF
-	TRBV10-3	TRBJ2-5	-	TGTGCCATCAGTCAGGGCAGAACCCAAGAGACCCAGTACTTC	CAISQGRTQETQYF
-	TRBV29-1	TRBJ1-2	-	TGCAGCGTTGACGTGGCGGCGTCACCCTATGGCTACACCTTC	CSVDVAASPYGYTF
-	TRBV7-2	TRBJ2-1	TRBD2	TGTGCCAGCAGCTTAGAGGGCCCTACTAGCGGGGGGCAACGGGAGACCCAGTTCTTC	CASSLEGPTSGGQRETQFF